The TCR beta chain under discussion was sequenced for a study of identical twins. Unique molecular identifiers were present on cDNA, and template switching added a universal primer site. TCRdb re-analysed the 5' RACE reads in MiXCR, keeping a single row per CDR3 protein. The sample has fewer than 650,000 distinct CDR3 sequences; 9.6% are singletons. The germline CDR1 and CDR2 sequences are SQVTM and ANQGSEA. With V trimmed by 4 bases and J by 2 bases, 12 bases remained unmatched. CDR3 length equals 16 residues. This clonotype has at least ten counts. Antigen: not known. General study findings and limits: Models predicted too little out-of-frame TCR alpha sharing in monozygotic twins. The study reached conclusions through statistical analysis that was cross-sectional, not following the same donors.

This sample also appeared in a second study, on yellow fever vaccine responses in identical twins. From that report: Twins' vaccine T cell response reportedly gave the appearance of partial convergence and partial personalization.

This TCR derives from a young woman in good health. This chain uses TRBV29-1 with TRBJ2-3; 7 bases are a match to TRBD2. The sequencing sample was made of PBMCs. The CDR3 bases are TGCAGCGTTGCTTCCGGGACTACAATAAACACAGATACGCAGTATTTT. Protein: CSVASGTTINTDTQYF.